Listed below are T cell receptor beta chains from one sample, sequenced in a study of blood T cell repertoires in COVID-19. Sequenced by immunoSEQ multiplex PCR; TCRdb stores in-frame clones only, minus some. In the table there are some 130,000 clones, approximately 80% of which are singletons. The sequenced sample was peripheral blood. The source of these receptors is a man in his fifties or sixties who had recovered from COVID-19. CDR3s include the opening cysteine and the closing phenylalanine or tryptophan. Fields, in order: clone size, V gene, CDR3 protein. Only some rows state a clone size, as once, few, many or a class for expanded clones.

>.|TRBV3-1/TRBV3-2
CASSPPRGSGELFF
>.|TRBV6-2/TRBV6-3
CASSYSVGQGGEPQHF
>.|TRBV12-3/TRBV12-4
CASKTGQGKLFF
>.|TRBV9
CASSGPGGEQFF
>.|TRBV5-5
CASSRGGTSSYEQYF
>.|TRBV10-3
CAISESRTANYGYTF
>few|TRBV6-5
CASMLGGVNTEAFF
>once|TRBV7-2
CASSFDIRTVDTQYF
>.|TRBV6-2/TRBV6-3
CASSYRAVRGTEAFF
>.|TRBV27
CASSPPGVTEAFF
>.|TRBV18
CASSPTGTGGDYGYTF
>once|TRBV6-4
CASSPGPGNSPLHF
>.|TRBV13
CASSAGPGKTYEQYF
>.|TRBV30
CAWSVGASTDTQYF
>.|TRBV6-5
CASSRDRGGTGELFF
>.|TRBV28
CATFPGTGQAFF
>once|TRBV5-6
CASSFRDSLWVQYF
>.|TRBV10-3
CAISPAGTSSTDTQYF
>.|TRBV11-1
CASSYKEGNTEAFF
>.|TRBV18
CASSPGDSSYGYTF
>few|TRBV5-4
CASSSGAATYNEQFF
>.|TRBV5-3
CARSTGRTDTQYF
>.|TRBV7-9
CASSPRLSVTDTQYF
>.|TRBV7-8
CASSLNGDRANQPQHF
>.|TRBV18
CASSTKAGGETQYF
>.|TRBV20-1
CSAADAERAFF
>.|TRBV5-1
CASTSGRLGETQYF
>once|TRBV7-8
CASSPRTDTQYF